This section outlines one T cell receptor (beta chain) sequence together with its context. Its antigen is unknown. This specimen comes from a study of T cell responses to AZD1222 COVID-19 vaccine. Study at large: Doses given second, at about 4 or about 12 weeks, were pooled. Regarding the study as a whole: White British people made up most donors, females outnumbered males, and clonal diversity was possibly underestimated. Without day 14 samples, only post-peak T cell repertoires were studied.

Here immunoSEQ multiplex PCR was the method, and the copy in TCRdb shows in-frame clones only, minus some. This table has 95,000 to 130,000 clones, about 90% appearing once. Trimming removed 4 bases from V and 1 base from J, with 17 bases in between. Germline V CDR1 and CDR2: SGHRS, YFSETQ. The CDR3 totals 16 residues. The source material was peripheral blood, sampled on day 0 of AZD1222 vaccination. The rearrangement links TRBV5-1 to TRBJ1-1, with a possible D match to TRBD1 (5 bases). The TCR originated in an adult in good health. This CDR3 is CASSLQGTGANTEAFF. CDR3 bases: TGCGCCAGCAGCCTTCAGGGTACCGGGGCGAACACTGAAGCTTTCTTT. The full variable domain, with the rest looked up from reference TRBV5-1 and TRBJ1-1, is KAGVTQTPRYLIKTRGQQVTLSCSPISGHRSVSWYQQTPGQGLQFLFEYFSETQRNKGNFPGRFSGRQFSNSRSEMNVSTLELGDSALYLCASSLQGTGANTEAFFGQGTRLTVV.